This is a list of T cell receptor beta chains from one sample in a study of T cell responses to AZD1222 COVID-19 vaccine. Libraries were prepared by immunoSEQ multiplex PCR; TCRdb keeps only in-frame clonotypes and omits some of them. The sample yields approximately 65,000 clones, approximately 91% seen once. The starting material was peripheral blood, obtained on day 0 of AZD1222 vaccination. Source of these receptors: an adult in good health. Both conserved end residues are part of each CDR3. The order of the fields is CDR3 DNA, CDR3 protein, V gene, clone size, J gene, CDR3 length, D gene. The D gene is left open where the match is weak. The size entry is marked missing in some rows and otherwise reads once, few, many or a size class.

TGTGCCAGCAGCTCGGGACTAGCGGGAGGGAATGAGCAGTTCTTC | CASSSGLAGGNEQFF | TRBV6-5 | few | TRBJ2-1 | 15 | TRBD2
TGTGCCAGCAGTTTTGGGGGCACTGAAGCTTTCTTT | CASSFGGTEAFF | TRBV12-3/TRBV12-4 | . | TRBJ1-1 | 12 | .
TGTGCCAGCAGCCCCAGGGGTACTCATGAAAAACTGTTTTTT | CASSPRGTHEKLFF | TRBV3-1/TRBV3-2 | . | TRBJ1-4 | 14 | .
TGTGCCAGCAGCTCTGGACAGGGAAGGAACACCGGGGAGCTGTTTTTT | CASSSGQGRNTGELFF | TRBV11-3 | . | TRBJ2-2 | 16 | TRBD1
TGTGCCAGCAGCCTAGGGGTCGGGACAGGGTTGGTGTACACTGAAGCTTTCTTT | CASSLGVGTGLVYTEAFF | TRBV7-9 | . | TRBJ1-1 | 18 | TRBD1
TGTGCCAGCAGTTCGAACCTGGATGGCAATGAGCAGTTCTTC | CASSSNLDGNEQFF | TRBV6-2/TRBV6-3 | . | TRBJ2-1 | 14 | .
TGTGCCAGCAGTTCGATAACAGGGACAGATACGCAGTATTTT | CASSSITGTDTQYF | TRBV27 | . | TRBJ2-3 | 14 | .
TGTGCCAGCAGTTTTGGGACAGGCTTTCAGCCCCAGCATTTT | CASSFGTGFQPQHF | TRBV6-2/TRBV6-3 | . | TRBJ1-5 | 14 | TRBD1
TGTGCCAGCAGAATACAGGAGAACACTGAAGCTTTCTTT | CASRIQENTEAFF | TRBV6-6 | few | TRBJ1-1 | 13 | .
TGTGCCAGCAGCAAGACTAGCACAGATACGCAGTATTTT | CASSKTSTDTQYF | TRBV7-3 | . | TRBJ2-3 | 13 | .
TGTGCCAGCAGTGAAGCTGGAATAGCCAAAAACATTCAGTACTTC | CASSEAGIAKNIQYF | TRBV2 | . | TRBJ2-4 | 15 | .
TGTGCCAGCAGTCCCCCTACAGGTATTGGTGAAAAACTGTTTTTT | CASSPPTGIGEKLFF | TRBV6-4 | . | TRBJ1-4 | 15 | .
TGTGCCAGCAGTGGGACAGGGCGCCACAATGAGCAGTTCTTC | CASSGTGRHNEQFF | TRBV28 | . | TRBJ2-1 | 14 | TRBD1
TGTGCCAGCTCACCTTCCTGGGGCAAAAACATTCAGTACTTC | CASSPSWGKNIQYF | TRBV18 | . | TRBJ2-4 | 14 | .
TGTGCCAGCAGTCCTCCGATCCTTTTGGGGGCCTACAATGAGCAGTTCTTC | CASSPPILLGAYNEQFF | TRBV3-1/TRBV3-2 | . | TRBJ2-1 | 17 | .
TGTGCCAGCAGTTCGACAGGGATCGGCTACACCTTC | CASSSTGIGYTF | TRBV27 | . | TRBJ1-2 | 12 | TRBD1
TGTGCCAGCAGTGACAGGGGCACAGATACGCAGTATTTT | CASSDRGTDTQYF | TRBV6-4 | few | TRBJ2-3 | 13 | .
TGTGCCAGCAGTTTATCGTCACAGTCCTACGAGCAGTACTTC | CASSLSSQSYEQYF | TRBV27 | . | TRBJ2-7 | 14 | .
TGTGCCTGGGGCCGGGTTAGTAATGAGCAGTTCTTC | CAWGRVSNEQFF | TRBV30 | . | TRBJ2-1 | 12 | .
TGTGCCAGCAGTGATAGGTCAGGGAGCGTATACGAGCAGTACTTC | CASSDRSGSVYEQYF | TRBV6-1 | few | TRBJ2-7 | 15 | .
TGTGCCAGCAGCATCAGCAATCAGCCCCAGCATTTT | CASSISNQPQHF | TRBV28 | once | TRBJ1-5 | 12 | .
TGTGCCAGCAGTTACTCCTGGCCAGGTCACACTGAAGCTTTCTTT | CASSYSWPGHTEAFF | TRBV6-2/TRBV6-3 | . | TRBJ1-1 | 15 | .
TGCAGTGCTAGAGATTTAAGGGAACAGTACTTC | CSARDLREQYF | TRBV20-1 | . | TRBJ2-5 | 11 | .
TGTGCCAGCAGCCAAGTTCGGGGAAACACCATATATTTT | CASSQVRGNTIYF | TRBV14 | . | TRBJ1-3 | 13 | .
TGTGCCAGCAGTTTAGCTGCCACCGGGGAGCTGTTTTTT | CASSLAATGELFF | TRBV12-3/TRBV12-4 | . | TRBJ2-2 | 13 | .
TGTGCCAGCAGGTCCGGGGGACGGGGGAACACTGAAGCTTTCTTT | CASRSGGRGNTEAFF | TRBV6-6 | . | TRBJ1-1 | 15 | .
TGTGCCAGCAGCCATTTGGGGACTAGCGAGACCGGGGAGCTGTTTTTT | CASSHLGTSETGELFF | TRBV11-2 | . | TRBJ2-2 | 16 | TRBD2
TGCAGTGCTAGGGGGGGCACGACCCAGTACTTC | CSARGGTTQYF | TRBV20-1 | . | TRBJ2-5 | 11 | .
TGCAGCGTCCCGGGACCTGATCTTTACAATGAGCAGTTCTTC | CSVPGPDLYNEQFF | TRBV29-1 | . | TRBJ2-1 | 14 | .
TGCAGCGTTGCCGGCAGGGGAACCGATGGCTACACCTTC | CSVAGRGTDGYTF | TRBV29-1 | . | TRBJ1-2 | 13 | .
TGTGCCTGGAGCAAGGGCAGACTTGAAAAACTGTTTTTT | CAWSKGRLEKLFF | TRBV30 | . | TRBJ1-4 | 13 | .
TGTGCCACCAGCAGAGTAGGACTGAACTCTGGGGCCAACGTCCTGACTTTC | CATSRVGLNSGANVLTF | TRBV15 | few | TRBJ2-6 | 17 | .
TGTGCCAGCAGCCAATGGAGGGGAAAGTACACTGAAGCTTTCTTT | CASSQWRGKYTEAFF | TRBV3-1/TRBV3-2 | . | TRBJ1-1 | 15 | .
TGTGCCAGCAGCCCAGAACCGAGTGAGTACGAGCAGTACTTC | CASSPEPSEYEQYF | TRBV5-6 | . | TRBJ2-7 | 14 | .
TGTGCCAGCTCACTAAATCGGAAGAACACTGAAGCTTTCTTT | CASSLNRKNTEAFF | TRBV18 | . | TRBJ1-1 | 14 | .
TGTGCCAGCAGCTTCGCGGCGAACACTGAAGCTTTCTTT | CASSFAANTEAFF | TRBV7-2 | . | TRBJ1-1 | 13 | .
TGTGCCAGCAGTTGGGTAGCGGAGCCGCAAGAGACCCAGTACTTC | CASSWVAEPQETQYF | TRBV27 | . | TRBJ2-5 | 15 | .
TGTGCCAGCAGTTACGGGGGGGCTGGGGAGACCCAGTACTTC | CASSYGGAGETQYF | TRBV6-5 | . | TRBJ2-5 | 14 | .
TGTGCCAGCAGGGCCGGGACAGGGAACACTGAAGCTTTCTTT | CASRAGTGNTEAFF | TRBV7-2 | . | TRBJ1-1 | 14 | TRBD1
TGTGCCAGTATGCCCCTCCGGGACAGTGGGAATTGGCCCCAGCATTTT | CASMPLRDSGNWPQHF | TRBV19 | . | TRBJ1-5 | 16 | TRBD1